This T cell receptor beta chain was documented in a study of T cell responses to AZD1222 COVID-19 vaccine. This CDR3 is built from 12 residues. From germline, CDR1 is MDHEN and CDR2 SYDVKM. The germline V and J ends were trimmed by 5 bases and 4 bases, with 8 bases remaining between them. This clone was counted at least ten times. Some clones are missing from TCRdb's copy, which holds only in-frame ones; the method was immunoSEQ multiplex PCR. The top ten clones hold about 3.4% of a sample with 120,000 to 150,000 clones, 75% to 95% of them seen once. Sequenced here: peripheral blood, sampled on day 0 of AZD1222 vaccination. The J gene is TRBJ1-2, the V gene TRBV28, with no clear D. The sequence came from an adult in good health. CDR3 bases: TGTGCCAGCAGTATACAAAGCTATGGCTACACCTTC. This translates into CASSIQSYGYTF.